This TCR beta chain is drawn from a study of tumor-infiltrating lymphocytes in primary liver carcinoma. Germline DNA was also extracted, and blood RNA derived from unsorted whole blood. Treatment-naive at the time, the patients had chronic HBV infection. Study-wide results and limits: Researchers found tumor-adjacent and tumor-blood pairs overlapped less than tumor region pairs.

Worth noting for this clonotype: Its cognate antigen is unknown. This may come from a read error, since a much larger clone is one base off.

Unmatched junction bases numbered 18, after V lost 6 bases and J lost 11 bases. This CDR3 has 17 amino acids. The template, roughly 0.45 ug total RNA, yielded TCR beta cDNA made with a constant-region primer. Investigators got TCR beta libraries out of three nested multiplex PCR rounds, done with slightly modified ARM-PCR. For roughly 10 cycles apiece, the opening two PCR rounds ran with TRBV1-TRBV30 forward primers and a C-beta reverse primer. TCRdb passed the multiplex PCR reads through MiXCR, listing each CDR3 protein once. This sample has 300,000 to 400,000 distinct CDR3 sequences, with around three fifths found just once.

This sequence was found in a man between 35 and 55 years old with primary liver carcinoma and hepatitis B virus infection. Sequenced input: peripheral blood. The genes are TRBV12-3 or TRBV12-4 and TRBJ2-1; 11 nucleotides line up with TRBD2. The CDR3 region has the DNA TGTGCCAGCAGCGAAGAAAGACTAGCGGGAATTATAGTAAAGCAGTTCTTC. Translated, it gives CASSEERLAGIIVKQFF.